These 21 T cell receptor beta chains share one sample of origin, sequenced in a study of regulatory T cells in long-lasting Graves disease. The time point was: newly diagnosed GD, antithyroid drugs for less than 3 months. Following extraction of RNA from PBMCs, that RNA was used to make the TCR library. Library construction for TCR beta used iRepertoire HTBI primers and Arm-PCR of CDR3 regions. TCRdb passed the multiplex PCR reads through MiXCR, listing each CDR3 protein once. This sample has a few hundred thousand distinct CDR3 sequences, with around a sixth found just once. These data are also associated with another study on T cells in Graves' hyperthyroidism and ophthalmopathy.

The source was peripheral blood mononuclear cells (PBMCs), collected at new diagnosis, from a patient treated with antithyroid drugs. These receptors were obtained from a woman aged 25 to 39 with Graves disease.

This clonotype showed up just a few times. The CDR3 here is CSASDISGNTIYF. CDR3 sequence (DNA): TGCAGTGCTAGTGACATCTCTGGAAACACCATATATTTT. This chain links TRBV20-1 with TRBJ1-3; D call uncertain. This CDR3 has 13 amino acids. The V and J ends lost 3 bases and 0 bases respectively, with 6 bases between them. CDR1 and CDR2 from the germline V gene are DFQATT and SNEGSKA (reference sequence).

This clonotype was detected ten times or more. The CDR3 bases are TGTGCCGGCCGTACTTCTAAAGGGGGTGACAGTGAAGCTTTCTTT. Translation: CAGRTSKGGDSEAFF. The chain employs TRBV6-1 and TRBJ1-1; weak D call: TRBD1 (6 bases). Germline values: CDR1 MNHNS, CDR2 SASEGT. This CDR3 comprises 15 residues. The germline V and J ends were trimmed by 11 bases and 7 bases, with 26 bases remaining between them.

In its sample, this clonotype was seen many times. The V gene is TRBV20-1, the J gene TRBJ1-4; 8 bases match TRBD1. The CDR3 loop spans 13 amino acids. Losses at the gene ends were 6 bases for V and 8 bases for J; bases not matched to a gene: 8. CDR1 is DFQATT and CDR2 is SNEGSKA in the germline V gene (reference sequence). The CDR3 spells CSAQDRAGEKLFF. The CDR3 DNA is TGCAGTGCCCAGGACAGGGCGGGGGAAAAACTGTTTTTT.

V gene TRBV7-9 combines with J gene TRBJ1-3, with D perhaps TRBD1 (6 bases). V was cut by 1 base and J by 2 bases, with 15 bases left in between. Germline-derived CDR1 and CDR2 are SEHNR and FQNEAQ (reference sequence). The CDR3 sequence is 17 residues long. The CDR3: CASSLDRGYRAGNTIYF. Written as DNA, the CDR3 is TGTGCCAGCAGCTTAGATCGGGGGTACAGGGCTGGAAACACCATATATTTT.

This clonotype was detected many times. The rearrangement links TRBV20-1 to TRBJ1-1, with a weak D call TRBD1 (6 bases). The CDR3 consists of 12 residues. Between the trimmed V and J ends, which lost 6 bases and 4 bases, there was a span of 12 bases. Germline CDR1 reads DFQATT; CDR2 reads SNEGSKA (reference sequence). The CDR3 nucleotides are TGCAGTGCCTTCAGGGGCCCCACTGAAGCTTTCTTT. It yields the protein CSAFRGPTEAFF.

The table lists this clonotype with many counts. The J gene is TRBJ2-7, the V gene TRBV3-1; unclear D gene. Germline V gives CDR1 LGHDT, CDR2 YNNKEL (reference sequence). This CDR3 has 15 amino acids. V lost 0 bases and J lost 1, with 10 bases in between. The CDR3 protein is CASSQDPGRSYEQYF. The CDR3 region has the DNA TGTGCCAGCAGCCAAGATCCCGGACGGTCCTACGAGCAGTACTTC.

There are many counts of this clonotype. The J gene is TRBJ2-2, the V gene TRBV10-3; D unresolved. The germline CDR1 and CDR2 sequences are ENHRY and SYGVKD. Between the trimmed V and J ends, which lost 3 bases and 5 bases, there was a span of 1 base. The length of the CDR3 is 11 residues. The CDR3, as DNA: TGTGCCATCAGTGATACCGGGGAGCTGTTTTTT. Amino acids: CAISDTGELFF.

In this sample, this clonotype turned up a few times. With a much larger clone just one base away, this may be a read error. The rearrangement uses TRBV29-1 and TRBJ1-1; D not resolved. The CDR3 loop spans 12 amino acids. V was trimmed by 4 bases and J by 3 bases, leaving 9 bases between them. Germline V gene lookup returns CDR1 SQVTM and CDR2 ANQGSEA. This CDR3 reads CSVGRPYTEAFF. The CDR3 bases are TGCAGCGTTGGAAGGCCGTACACTGAAGCTTTCTTT.

Regarding this clonotype: The likely explanation is a read error, given a far larger clone one base away. This chain connects TRBV11-2 to TRBJ2-3; D not resolved. The better agreement between TRBJ2-5 and the DNA end casts doubt on the J call. The CDR3 contains 14 residues. From germline, CDR1 is SGHAT and CDR2 FQNNGV. In nucleotides, the CDR3 is TGTGCCAGCAGCCAGACTTTCCTCCTGGGGACCCAGTACTTC. Translating it yields CASSQTFLLGTQYF.

This clonotype was seen many times. The chain couples TRBV24-1 to TRBJ2-3; a weak D match, TRBD2 (5 bases). The germline V and J ends were trimmed by 3 bases and 8 bases, with 11 bases remaining between them. The germline gives CDR1 KGHDR, CDR2 SFDVKD. CDR3 size: 13 residues. CDR3 DNA: TGTGCCACCAGTGATGGTACTAGAGCTACGCAGTATTTT. This codes for CATSDGTRATQYF.

The sample holds many counts of this clonotype. The chain has TRBV5-1 and TRBJ2-7, with D uncertain. V was shortened by 0 bases and J by 0 bases, with 10 bases between the two germline ends. The CDR3 extends over 15 amino acids. Germline V CDR1 and CDR2: SGHRS, YFSETQ. The CDR3 loop reads CASSLESWSSYEQYF. As DNA, the CDR3 is TGCGCCAGCAGCTTGGAATCTTGGAGCTCCTACGAGCAGTACTTC.

This clonotype has a count of ten or more. This chain joins TRBV14 and TRBJ2-1; 9 nucleotides match TRBD2. CDR3 length: 16 residues. With 4 bases clipped from V and 7 bases from J, the junction kept 11 bases outside the gene matches. Germline V CDR1 and CDR2: SGHDN, FVKESK. The CDR3 region is CASSPRFGLAWNEQFF. CDR3 in DNA: TGTGCCAGCAGCCCAAGATTTGGACTAGCGTGGAATGAGCAGTTCTTC.

Comments on this clonotype: Possible read error: a much larger clone is one base away. The CDR3 carries no conserved terminal phenylalanine or tryptophan, so it likely arises from a read error. The genes are TRBV2 and TRBJ1-1, with 8 bases matching TRBD1. The CDR3 totals 15 residues. CDR1 SNHLY and CDR2 FYNNEI come from the germline V gene. V trimming: 5 bases; J trimming: 3 bases; junction bases outside the gene matches: 8. The CDR3 sequence is CASSFLTGGYTEAFS. The CDR3 DNA sequence: TGTGCCAGCAGTTTTCTCACAGGGGGGTACACTGAAGCTTTCTCT.

This clonotype was counted ten times or more. The gene calls are TRBV6-2 or TRBV6-3 and TRBJ1-1; maybe TRBD1 (5 bases). V gave up 7 bases and J gave up 1 base, with 16 bases separating them. Germline CDR1 MNHEY, CDR2 SVGEGT. The CDR3 has 15 amino acids. CDR3: CASNPSGRRNTEAFF. CDR3 in DNA: TGTGCCAGCAACCCATCAGGGAGACGGAACACTGAAGCTTTCTTT.

V and J are TRBV2 and TRBJ2-3; 9 bases map to TRBD2. CDR1 is SNHLY, CDR2 FYNNEI, per germline. V gave up 10 bases and J gave up 4 bases; unmatched junction bases: 12. The length of the CDR3 is 15 residues. The CDR3 region is CATSLQRGAPDTQYF. CDR3 bases: TGTGCCACAAGTCTGCAGCGGGGGGCCCCAGATACGCAGTATTTT.

This clonotype was counted many times. The CDR3 loop reads CASSLGLAGVYEQYF. The CDR3 nucleotides read TGTGCCAGCAGTCTGGGACTAGCGGGGGTCTACGAGCAGTACTTC. The chain combines TRBV2 with TRBJ2-7, with 14 bases fitting TRBD2. The V segment lost 5 bases and the J segment 3 bases; nucleotides outside the gene matches: 3. The length of the CDR3 is 15 residues. The germline V gene encodes CDR1 SNHLY and CDR2 FYNNEI.

This clonotype was seen only a few times. The chain carries TRBV7-9 and TRBJ2-1, with 10 bases lining up with TRBD2. Looked up from germline, CDR1 is SEHNR and CDR2 is FQNEAQ (reference sequence). Trimming cost V 5 bases and J 8 bases; bases outside gene matches: 9. This CDR3 is 15 amino acids long. CDR3 in amino acids: CASSPLAGGAYEQFF. CDR3 sequence (DNA): TGTGCCAGCAGCCCATTAGCGGGGGGCGCCTATGAGCAGTTCTTC. The entire variable domain, with the rest obtained from reference TRBV7-9 and TRBJ2-1, is as follows: DTGVSQNPRHKITKRGQNVTFRCDPISEHNRLYWYRQTLGQGPEFLTYFQNEAQLEKSRLLSDRFSAERPKGSFSTLEIQRTEQGDSAMYLCASSPLAGGAYEQFFGPGTRLTVL.

This clonotype has ten or more counts. The chain combines TRBV7-8 with TRBJ2-1; maybe TRBD2 (6 bases). Trimming pared 11 bases from V and 8 bases from J, leaving 7 bases between. Germline V CDR1 and CDR2: SGHVS, FQNEAQ. The CDR3 is 9 amino acids. CDR3 bases: TGTGCCGGAGGGGATGAGCAGTTCTTC. Protein product: CAGGDEQFF.

This clonotype was observed a handful of times. The chain has TRBV19 and TRBJ1-6, with D unclear. Germline CDR1 is LNHDA and CDR2 is SQIVND (reference sequence). This CDR3 contains 14 residues. Trimming left V 2 bases short and J 4 bases short, with 6 bases between. The CDR3 DNA reads as TGTGCCAGTAGTATATGGGGTTATAATTCACCCCTCCACTTT. Residues: CASSIWGYNSPLHF.

This clonotype was detected many times. The chain couples TRBV7-9 to TRBJ1-2; 8 bases agree with TRBD1. Germline V lookup: CDR1 SEHNR, CDR2 FQNEAQ (reference sequence). The V and J ends lost 1 base and 0 bases, in that order; junction bases with no gene match: 7. CDR3 length: 17 residues. The CDR3 sequence is CASSLGTGSITNYGYTF. The CDR3 coding sequence is TGTGCCAGCAGCTTAGGGACAGGGTCGATAACTAACTATGGCTACACCTTC. The full variable domain, with the rest looked up from reference TRBV7-9 and TRBJ1-2, is DTGVSQNPRHKITKRGQNVTFRCDPISEHNRLYWYRQTLGQGPEFLTYFQNEAQLEKSRLLSDRFSAERPKGSFSTLEIQRTEQGDSAMYLCASSLGTGSITNYGYTFGSGTRLTVV.

Ten or more counts support this clonotype. The V and J genes are TRBV6-2 or TRBV6-3 and TRBJ2-5; no clear D. Trimming removed 6 bases from V and 4 bases from J, with 12 bases in between. Germline V gene lookup returns CDR1 MNHEY and CDR2 SVGEGT. The CDR3 covers 13 residues. CDR3 in DNA: TGTGCCAGCAGGGATGACACACCAGAGACCCAGTACTTC. It is translated as CASRDDTPETQYF.